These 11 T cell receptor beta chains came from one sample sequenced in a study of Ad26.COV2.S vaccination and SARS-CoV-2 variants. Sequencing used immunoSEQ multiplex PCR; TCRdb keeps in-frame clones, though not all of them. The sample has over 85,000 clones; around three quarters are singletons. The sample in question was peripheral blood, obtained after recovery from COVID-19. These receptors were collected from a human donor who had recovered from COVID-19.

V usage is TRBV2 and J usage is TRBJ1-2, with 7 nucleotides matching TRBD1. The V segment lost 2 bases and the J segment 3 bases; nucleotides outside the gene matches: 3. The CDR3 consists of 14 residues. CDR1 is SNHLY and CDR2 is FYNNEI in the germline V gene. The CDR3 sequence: CASSETQGDYGYTF. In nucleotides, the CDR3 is TGTGCCAGCAGTGAAACTCAGGGGGACTATGGCTACACCTTC.

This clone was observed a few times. CDR3 DNA: TGTGCCACCAGTGATGACCGGGGCAAAGAGACCCAGTACTTC. Residues: CATSDDRGKETQYF. The rearrangement joins TRBV24-1 to TRBJ2-5; D is tentatively TRBD1 or TRBD2 (5 bases each). Trimming shortened V by 3 bases and J by 3 bases, and 10 bases separated the two germline ends. Germline loops: CDR1 KGHDR, CDR2 SFDVKD. The CDR3 sequence is 14 residues long.

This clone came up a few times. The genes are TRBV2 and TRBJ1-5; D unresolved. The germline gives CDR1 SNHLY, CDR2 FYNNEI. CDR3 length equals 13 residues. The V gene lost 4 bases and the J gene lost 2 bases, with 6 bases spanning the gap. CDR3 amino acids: CASSGAGNQPQHF. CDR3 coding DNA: TGTGCCAGCAGTGGGGCCGGCAATCAGCCCCAGCATTTT.

The chain's CDR3 is CAWSAADGGADIQYF. Here the CDR3 DNA reads TGTGCCTGGAGTGCGGCTGACGGGGGAGCTGACATTCAGTACTTC. The chain joins TRBV30 to TRBJ2-4, with D possibly being TRBD2 (6 bases). The CDR3 spans 15 residues. V shed 1 base and J shed 8 bases, with 18 bases lying between them. Germline lookup yields CDR1 GTSNPN and CDR2 SVGIG (reference sequence).

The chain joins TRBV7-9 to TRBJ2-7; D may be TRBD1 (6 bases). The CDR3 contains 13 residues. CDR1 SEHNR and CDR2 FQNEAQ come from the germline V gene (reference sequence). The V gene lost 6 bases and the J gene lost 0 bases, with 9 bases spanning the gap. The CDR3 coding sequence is TGTGCCAGCAGTACGGACAGCTCCTACGAGCAGTACTTC. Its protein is CASSTDSSYEQYF.

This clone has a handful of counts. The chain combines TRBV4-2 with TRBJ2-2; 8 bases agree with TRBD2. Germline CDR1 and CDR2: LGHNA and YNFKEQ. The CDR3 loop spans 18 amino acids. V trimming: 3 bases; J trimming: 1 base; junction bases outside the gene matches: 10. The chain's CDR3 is CASSHYLLAAQNTGELFF. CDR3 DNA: TGTGCCAGCAGCCACTACTTACTAGCGGCTCAGAACACCGGGGAGCTGTTTTTT.

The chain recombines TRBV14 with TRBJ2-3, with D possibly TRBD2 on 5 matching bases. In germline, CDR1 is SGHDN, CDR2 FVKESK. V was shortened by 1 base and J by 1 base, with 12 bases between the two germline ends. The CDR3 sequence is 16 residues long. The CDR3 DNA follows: TGTGCCAGCAGCCAAGGTGGCGTACTAGGCACAGATACGCAGTATTTT. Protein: CASSQGGVLGTDTQYF.

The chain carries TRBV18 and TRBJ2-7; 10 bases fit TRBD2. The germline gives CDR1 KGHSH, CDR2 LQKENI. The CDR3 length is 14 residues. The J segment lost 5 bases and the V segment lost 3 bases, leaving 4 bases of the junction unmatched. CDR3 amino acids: CASSPGLATDEQYF. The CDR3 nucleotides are TGTGCCAGCTCACCGGGACTAGCGACGGACGAGCAGTACTTC.

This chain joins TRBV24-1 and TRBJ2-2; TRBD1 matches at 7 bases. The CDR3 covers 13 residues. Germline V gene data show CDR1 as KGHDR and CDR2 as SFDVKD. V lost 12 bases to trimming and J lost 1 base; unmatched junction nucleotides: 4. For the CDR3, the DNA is TGTGCCGTAAGACAGGGGAACACCGGGGAGCTGTTTTTT. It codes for CAVRQGNTGELFF.

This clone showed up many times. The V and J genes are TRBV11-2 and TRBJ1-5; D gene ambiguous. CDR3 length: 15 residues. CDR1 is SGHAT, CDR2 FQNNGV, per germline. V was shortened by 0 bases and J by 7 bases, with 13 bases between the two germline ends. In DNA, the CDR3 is TGTGCCAGCAGCTTAGATCTGACGGCAGGCCAGCCCCAGCATTTT. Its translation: CASSLDLTAGQPQHF.

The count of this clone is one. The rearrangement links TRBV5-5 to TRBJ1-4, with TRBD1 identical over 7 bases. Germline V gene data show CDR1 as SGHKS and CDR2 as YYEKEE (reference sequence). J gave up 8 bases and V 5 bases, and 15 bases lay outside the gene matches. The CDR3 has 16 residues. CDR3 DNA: TGTGCCAGCAGTCGGACAGGAACTTCCGTAGAGGAAAAACTGTTTTTT. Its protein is CASSRTGTSVEEKLFF.